Listed below are T cell receptor beta chains from one sample, sequenced in a study of cytomegalovirus exposure and HLA in healthy donors. The data were produced by immunoSEQ multiplex PCR, yet TCRdb's version contains in-frame clones alone and is incomplete. The sample carries about 180,000 clones, approximately 86% recorded once. Sequencing input: PBMCs. Receptors were obtained from a man younger than 30 in good health and CMV-seropositive. CDR3s include the opening cysteine and the closing phenylalanine or tryptophan. D genes are given only for firm matches. Rows give clone size only sometimes, using once, few, many, or a class for an expanded clone.

J | V | D | size | DNA | CDR3
TRBJ2-2 | TRBV6-6 | - | few | TGTGCCAGCAGTTACGGGGTGATCGGGGACACCGGGGAGCTGTTTTTT | CASSYGVIGDTGELFF
TRBJ2-3 | TRBV7-6 | - | - | TGTGCCAGCAGCTTAGCTGGGGGCCGGGGAGATACGCAGTATTTT | CASSLAGGRGDTQYF
TRBJ1-1 | TRBV2 | - | few | TGTGCCAGCAGTCGGACTGAAGCTTTCTTT | CASSRTEAFF
TRBJ2-3 | TRBV7-6 | TRBD2 | - | TGTGCCAGCAGCTTGGCTAGCGGGAGTGCGGCGCAGTATTTT | CASSLASGSAAQYF
TRBJ2-7 | TRBV28 | TRBD2 | few | TGTGCCAGCAGTCAGCCCGGGAGGCCCTACGAGCAGTACTTC | CASSQPGRPYEQYF
TRBJ2-7 | TRBV28 | - | few | TGTGCCAGCAGTGAACAGCGGAGAGGTTACGAGCAGTACTTC | CASSEQRRGYEQYF
TRBJ2-7 | TRBV2 | - | - | TGTGCCAGCAGTCTAGGGAGTCCGTACTTC | CASSLGSPYF
TRBJ2-7 | TRBV11-3 | TRBD1 | - | TGTGCCAGCAGCCTCGGACAGGGGGCCTCCTACGAGCAGTACTTC | CASSLGQGASYEQYF
TRBJ1-4 | TRBV28 | TRBD1 | - | TGTGCCAGCAGTTTCAGGGGGTCTAATGAAAAACTGTTTTTT | CASSFRGSNEKLFF
TRBJ2-3 | TRBV15 | TRBD1 | - | TGTGCCACCAGCAGAGGACAGGGGGGGACAGATACGCAGTATTTT | CATSRGQGGTDTQYF
TRBJ1-2 | TRBV29-1 | - | - | TGCAGCGTCCGCGAAGGAGGGTATTATGGCTACACCTTC | CSVREGGYYGYTF
TRBJ2-2 | TRBV6-5 | - | once | TGTGCCAGCAGTTACTCGAAGCGGTTAAACACCGGGGAGCTGTTTTTT | CASSYSKRLNTGELFF
TRBJ1-2 | TRBV10-3 | TRBD1 | - | TGTGCCATCGGCGCCGGGCAGGGGGGTATGGGCAACTATGGCTACACCTTC | CAIGAGQGGMGNYGYTF
TRBJ1-2 | TRBV7-9 | TRBD1 | - | TGTGCCAGCAGCACCGACAGGGGCAGGAGCTATGGCTACACCTTC | CASSTDRGRSYGYTF
TRBJ2-7 | TRBV11-2 | TRBD2 | few | TGTGCCAGCAGCTTACCGGGAGGGTGGGAGCAGTACTTC | CASSLPGGWEQYF
TRBJ1-5 | TRBV4-1 | TRBD1 | - | TGCGCCAGCAGCCAACTGGGACAGGGGAACAGTCAGCCCCAGCATTTT | CASSQLGQGNSQPQHF
TRBJ2-7 | TRBV7-2 | - | - | TGTGCCAGCAGCCGTGACTTGACCTACGAGCAGTACTTC | CASSRDLTYEQYF
TRBJ1-1 | TRBV7-8 | - | once | TGTGCCAGCAGCCCCGGGGGTTGGGCTGAAGCTTTCTTT | CASSPGGWAEAFF
TRBJ2-3 | TRBV2 | - | - | TGTGCCAGCATTCTGCCGGGATCCCGAGCAGATACGCAGTATTTT | CASILPGSRADTQYF
TRBJ1-1 | TRBV19 | TRBD1 | once | TGTGCCAGTAGAATAGGGACAGGGGCGAGGACTGAAGCTTTCTTT | CASRIGTGARTEAFF